This entry lists 16 T cell receptor beta chains sequenced from one sample in a study of blood T cell repertoires in COVID-19. The table came from immunoSEQ multiplex PCR; TCRdb's copy has only in-frame clones and leaves some out. The data contain around 100,000 clones, about nine tenths of them singletons. Source material: peripheral blood. These receptors came from a human donor with active COVID-19. The donor label of this sample is uncertain.

This clone was detected ten times or more. This chain uses TRBV5-5 with TRBJ2-2; possibly TRBD1 for D (5 bases). The germline gives CDR1 SGHKS, CDR2 YYEKEE (reference sequence). There are 14 residues in the CDR3. The V gene lost 4 bases and the J gene lost 6 bases, with 13 bases spanning the gap. The CDR3: CASSGHDRAGELFF. The DNA for the CDR3 is TGTGCCAGCAGCGGACACGATCGGGCCGGGGAGCTGTTTTTT.

The chain is built from TRBV2 and TRBJ2-7, with TRBD1 matching over 9 bases. Germline V lookup: CDR1 SNHLY, CDR2 FYNNEI. V lost 9 bases to trimming and J lost 4 bases; unmatched junction nucleotides: 7. The CDR3 has 13 residues. CDR3 sequence reads: CARGTGLGYEQYF. CDR3 nucleotides: TGTGCCAGAGGGACAGGGCTCGGGTACGAGCAGTACTTC.

The chain combines TRBV6-5 with TRBJ2-3; TRBD2 is a possible D gene (6 bases). In germline, CDR1 is MNHEY, CDR2 SVGAGI. This CDR3 is built from 14 residues. Trimming cost V 8 bases and J 5 bases, with 17 bases left between them. CDR3 region: CASSLGGPGDTQYF. The CDR3 region has the DNA TGTGCCAGCTCTCTGGGAGGCCCGGGAGATACGCAGTATTTT.

The chain couples TRBV6-6 to TRBJ2-7, with D tentatively TRBD1 (5 bases). CDR3 length: 16 residues. CDR1 MNHNY and CDR2 SVGAGI come from the germline V gene (reference sequence). The germline V and J ends were trimmed by 0 bases and 7 bases, with 19 bases remaining between them. This chain's CDR3 is CASSYSRGLGAEEQYF. CDR3 coding DNA: TGTGCCAGCAGTTACTCTAGGGGCCTAGGGGCAGAAGAGCAGTACTTC.

The rearrangement joins TRBV7-3 to TRBJ2-1, with 9 bases that match TRBD2. V gave up 5 bases and J gave up 5 bases; unmatched junction bases: 4. Germline V gene lookup returns CDR1 SGHTA and CDR2 FQGTGA. The CDR3 totals 14 residues. Here the CDR3 DNA reads TGTGCCAGCAGCGTGGGACTAGCCAACAATGAGCAGTTCTTC. This translates into CASSVGLANNEQFF.

V and J are TRBV3-1 (or the pseudogene TRBV3-2) and TRBJ2-3; unclear D gene. Germline assignment: CDR1 LGHDT and CDR2 YNNKEL (reference sequence). Trimming shortened V by 4 bases and J by 6 bases, and 11 bases separated the two germline ends. The CDR3 extends over 13 amino acids. The CDR3 sequence is CASSRLNGDTQYF. In DNA, the CDR3 is TGTGCCAGCAGCCGACTTAACGGGGATACGCAGTATTTT.

V is TRBV27 and J is TRBJ2-5, with 8 bases fitting TRBD2. Trimming at V came to 5 bases and at J to 1 base, leaving 9 bases not matched to a gene. CDR3 length: 16 residues. CDR1 and CDR2 (germline): MNHEY, SMNVEV (reference sequence). The CDR3 DNA follows: TGTGCCAGCAGTGAGGACCGGACTAGCATCCAAGAGACCCAGTACTTC. Its translation is CASSEDRTSIQETQYF.

This clone has only a few counts. The chain carries TRBV11-3 and TRBJ2-1, with D hard to call. The V end lost 2 bases, the J end lost 5 bases, and 19 bases lay between the germline ends. Germline CDR1 and CDR2: SGHNT and YENEEA. The CDR3 extends over 17 amino acids. As DNA, the CDR3 is TGTGCCAGCAGCTTATTTCTGGCGGAGATACCGAACAATGAGCAGTTCTTC. It specifies CASSLFLAEIPNNEQFF. The full variable domain, rest sourced from reference TRBV11-3 and TRBJ2-1, is EAGVVQSPRYKIIEKKQPVAFWCNPISGHNTLYWYLQNLGQGPELLIRYENEEAVDDSQLPKDRFSAERLKGVDSTLKIQPAELGDSAVYLCASSLFLAEIPNNEQFFGPGTRLTVL.

The rearrangement joins TRBV5-1 to TRBJ2-3; 9 bases match TRBD1. From germline, CDR1 is SGHRS and CDR2 YFSETQ. This CDR3 has 15 residues. With V trimmed by 2 bases and J by 3 bases, 4 bases remained unmatched. CDR3 DNA sequence: TGCGCCAGCAGCTTAGGGACAGGGACTACAGATACGCAGTATTTT. Amino acid sequence: CASSLGTGTTDTQYF.

This clone was seen a single time. The chain combines TRBV18 with TRBJ2-1; D may be TRBD2 (6 bases). The germline V gene has CDR1 KGHSH and CDR2 LQKENI. This CDR3 spans 15 amino acids. V dropped 4 bases and J dropped 8 bases, with 18 bases sitting between them. The CDR3 sequence: CASSRRQPPGDEQFF. The DNA of the CDR3 is TGTGCCAGCTCACGTAGACAGCCCCCGGGGGATGAGCAGTTCTTC.

The chain has TRBV5-1 and TRBJ2-7; D possibly corresponds to TRBD2 (5 bases). Germline V gene lookup returns CDR1 SGHRS and CDR2 YFSETQ. V was shortened by 7 bases and J by 7 bases, with 27 bases between the two germline ends. There are 16 residues in the CDR3. CDR3 nucleotides: TGCGCCAGCGGACCAGTCCTAGGACTGGGCTCGGGGGAGCAGTACTTC. Its protein product is CASGPVLGLGSGEQYF.

V gene TRBV3-1 (or the pseudogene TRBV3-2) combines with J gene TRBJ1-1; TRBD1 matches 7 bases. The CDR3 covers 11 residues. Trimming took 6 bases from V and 12 from J; bases not matched to a gene: 7. Germline CDR1 is LGHDT and CDR2 is YNNKEL (reference sequence). This chain's CDR3 is CASRRDRATFF. The DNA of the CDR3 is TGTGCCAGCAGGCGCGACAGGGCGACTTTCTTT.

V and J are TRBV2 and TRBJ2-7; 10 bases are shared with TRBD2. Germline CDR1 is SNHLY and CDR2 is FYNNEI. Germline trimming cut 4 bases from V and 5 bases from J; bases unmatched to any gene: 5. The CDR3 loop spans 14 amino acids. CDR3 in DNA: TGTGCCAGCAGTGGTAAAGCGGGGGGGGACGAGCAGTACTTC. Translating it yields CASSGKAGGDEQYF.

The CDR3 loop reads CASLGQGLGYTF. DNA for the CDR3: TGTGCCAGCTTGGGACAGGGACTTGGCTACACCTTC. The chain carries TRBV2 and TRBJ1-2; 9 nucleotides line up with TRBD1. CDR1 and CDR2 from the germline V gene are SNHLY and FYNNEI. The CDR3 extends over 12 amino acids. V dropped 8 bases and J dropped 7; count of bases not matched to a gene: 5.

The chain employs TRBV27 and TRBJ1-2; a weak D match, TRBD1 (6 bases). The V gene lost 8 bases and the J gene lost 6 bases, with 16 bases spanning the gap. Germline CDR1 and CDR2: MNHEY and SMNVEV (reference sequence). The CDR3 is 13 residues long. The CDR3 spells CASWGQGENGYTF. CDR3 coding DNA: TGTGCCAGCTGGGGGCAGGGTGAGAATGGCTACACCTTC.

V gene TRBV5-1 combines with J gene TRBJ2-7; D gene uncertain. Trimming shortened V by 0 bases and J by 1 base, and 5 bases separated the two germline ends. Per germline, CDR1 SGHRS and CDR2 YFSETQ. The CDR3 is made up of 13 amino acids. This chain's CDR3 is CASSLDQSYEQYF. CDR3 nucleotide sequence: TGCGCCAGCAGCTTGGATCAGTCCTACGAGCAGTACTTC. The whole variable domain, filled in from reference TRBV5-1 and TRBJ2-7, reads KAGVTQTPRYLIKTRGQQVTLSCSPISGHRSVSWYQQTPGQGLQFLFEYFSETQRNKGNFPGRFSGRQFSNSRSEMNVSTLELGDSALYLCASSLDQSYEQYFGPGTRLTVT.